A selection of T cell receptor beta chains follows, all from one sample in a study of T-cell reconstitution after alpha-beta-depleted transplantation in children. TCRdb ran MiXCR on the PCR reads and lists one entry per CDR3 protein. The data show around 17,000 distinct CDR3 sequences, with around 4.9% seen just once and under 8.5% held by the top ten. Sequencing was performed on PBMCs, taken before TCRalphabeta/CD19-depleted stem cell transplant. Source of these receptors: a boy aged 5-17 years with acute lymphoblastic leukemia, due to receive a stem cell transplant. Each CDR3 is given with its conserved first and last residue. The order of the fields is V gene, clone size, D gene, J gene, CDR3 DNA, CDR3 protein. D genes are given only for firm matches. Clone size, where shown, is once, few, many, or a class for clones that have expanded.

v_call: TRBV13
clone_size: many
d_call: .
j_call: TRBJ1-3
cdr3_nt: TGTGCCAGCAGCTTCCTAGCCGGGACTCGTTCTGGAAACACCATATATTTT
cdr3_aa: CASSFLAGTRSGNTIYF

v_call: TRBV19
clone_size: many
d_call: TRBD2
j_call: TRBJ2-1
cdr3_nt: TGTGCCAGTAGTACCGGGACTACTCACTTACAGCAGTTCTTC
cdr3_aa: CASSTGTTHLQQFF

v_call: TRBV7-9
clone_size: many
d_call: .
j_call: TRBJ1-3
cdr3_nt: TGTGCCAGCAGCAAGACAGAAGGAAACACCATATATTTT
cdr3_aa: CASSKTEGNTIYF

v_call: TRBV3-1
clone_size: many
d_call: TRBD2
j_call: TRBJ2-1
cdr3_nt: TGTGCCAGCAGCCAAGGACTAGCGGGGCCGTACAATGAGCAGTTCTTC
cdr3_aa: CASSQGLAGPYNEQFF

v_call: TRBV28
clone_size: many
d_call: .
j_call: TRBJ1-6
cdr3_nt: TGTGCCAGCAGTTTAGGGGCAGGGGCCCCCCTCTATAATTCACCCCTCCACTTT
cdr3_aa: CASSLGAGAPLYNSPLHF

v_call: TRBV14
clone_size: many
d_call: .
j_call: TRBJ1-4
cdr3_nt: TGTGCCAGCAGCCTCTACACCGCAACTAATGAAAAACTGTTTTTT
cdr3_aa: CASSLYTATNEKLFF

v_call: TRBV7-9
clone_size: .
d_call: TRBD1
j_call: TRBJ1-2
cdr3_nt: TGTGCCATGGGGACAGGGGAAGCCTATGGCTACACCTTC
cdr3_aa: CAMGTGEAYGYTF

v_call: TRBV4-3
clone_size: many
d_call: .
j_call: TRBJ2-3
cdr3_nt: TGCGCCAGCAGCCAAGATTTCGGCTCCACAGATACGCAGTATTTT
cdr3_aa: CASSQDFGSTDTQYF

v_call: TRBV6-1
clone_size: medium-sized
d_call: .
j_call: TRBJ2-1
cdr3_nt: TGTGCCAGCAGTGAAGTTTGGCAATACAATGAGCAGTTCTTC
cdr3_aa: CASSEVWQYNEQFF

v_call: TRBV12-3/TRBV12-4
clone_size: medium-sized
d_call: .
j_call: TRBJ1-4
cdr3_nt: TGTGCCAGCAGTCACAGGGCGGGAAAACTGTTTTTT
cdr3_aa: CASSHRAGKLFF